The text below deals with one T cell receptor (beta chain). Its target is not known. The data are from a study of cytomegalovirus exposure and HLA in healthy donors. Notes on the study in general: A missense DCLRE1C variant was associated with V- and J-gene trimming of TCR beta chains in a later analysis, and an independent cohort replicated the association.

Use of 60 Vbeta and 13 Jbeta primers characterized the PCR. The data were produced by immunoSEQ multiplex PCR, yet TCRdb's version contains in-frame clones alone and is incomplete. The data hold around 100,000 clones, with under 70% observed a single time. This CDR3 has 17 residues. The germline CDR1 and CDR2 sequences are SGHNT and YENEEA. V lost 2 bases and J 0 bases, leaving 16 bases between the germline ends. V usage is TRBV11-3 and J usage is TRBJ1-1; D is uncertain. The receptor was isolated from a man under 40 in good health and CMV-seropositive. Specimen: PBMCs. The CDR3 coding sequence is TGTGCCAGCAGCTTATCGGGTCGGGTCCCCATGAACACTGAAGCTTTCTTT. Encoded protein: CASSLSGRVPMNTEAFF.